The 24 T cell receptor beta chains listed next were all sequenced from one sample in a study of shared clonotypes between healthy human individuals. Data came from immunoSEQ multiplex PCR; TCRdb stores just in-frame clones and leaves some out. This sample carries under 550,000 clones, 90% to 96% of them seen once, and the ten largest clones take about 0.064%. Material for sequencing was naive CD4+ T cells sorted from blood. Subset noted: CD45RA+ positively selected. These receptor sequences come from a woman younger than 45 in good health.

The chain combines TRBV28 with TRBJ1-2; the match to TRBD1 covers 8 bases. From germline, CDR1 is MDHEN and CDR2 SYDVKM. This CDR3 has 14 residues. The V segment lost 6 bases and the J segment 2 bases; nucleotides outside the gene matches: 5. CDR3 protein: CASSETGGNYGYTF. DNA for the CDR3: TGTGCCAGCAGCGAAACAGGGGGAAACTATGGCTACACCTTC.

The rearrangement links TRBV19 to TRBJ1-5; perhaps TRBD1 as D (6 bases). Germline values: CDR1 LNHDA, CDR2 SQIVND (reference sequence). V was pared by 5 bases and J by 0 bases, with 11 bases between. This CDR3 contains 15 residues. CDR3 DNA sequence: TGTGCCAGTAGTCCGCGGACAGATAGCAATCAGCCCCAGCATTTT. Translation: CASSPRTDSNQPQHF.

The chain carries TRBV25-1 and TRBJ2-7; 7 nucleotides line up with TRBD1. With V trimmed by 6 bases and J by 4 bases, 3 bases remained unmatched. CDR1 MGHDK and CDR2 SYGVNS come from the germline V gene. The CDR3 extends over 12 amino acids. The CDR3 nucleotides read TGTGCCAGCAGAGACAGGGTGTACGAGCAGTACTTC. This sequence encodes CASRDRVYEQYF.

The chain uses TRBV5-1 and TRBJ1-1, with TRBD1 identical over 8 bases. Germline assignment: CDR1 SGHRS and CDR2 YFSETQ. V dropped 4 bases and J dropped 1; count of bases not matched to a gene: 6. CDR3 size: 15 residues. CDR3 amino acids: CASSQGQGPNTEAFF. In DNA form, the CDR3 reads TGCGCCAGCAGCCAAGGACAGGGACCGAACACTGAAGCTTTCTTT. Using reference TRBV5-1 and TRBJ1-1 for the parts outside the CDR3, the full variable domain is KAGVTQTPRYLIKTRGQQVTLSCSPISGHRSVSWYQQTPGQGLQFLFEYFSETQRNKGNFPGRFSGRQFSNSRSEMNVSTLELGDSALYLCASSQGQGPNTEAFFGQGTRLTVV.

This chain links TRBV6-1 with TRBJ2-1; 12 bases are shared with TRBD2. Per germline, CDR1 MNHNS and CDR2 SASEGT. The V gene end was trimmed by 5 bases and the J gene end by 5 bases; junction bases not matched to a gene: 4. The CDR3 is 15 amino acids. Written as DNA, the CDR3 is TGTGCCAGCAGTCGCAGGACTAGCGGGAACAATGAGCAGTTCTTC. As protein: CASSRRTSGNNEQFF.

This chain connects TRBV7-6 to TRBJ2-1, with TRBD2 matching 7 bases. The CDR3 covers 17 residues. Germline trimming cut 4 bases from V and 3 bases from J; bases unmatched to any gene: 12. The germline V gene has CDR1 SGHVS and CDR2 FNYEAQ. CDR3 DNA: TGTGCCAGCAGCTGGCGTAGTGGCGGGAGTATCTACAATGAGCAGTTCTTC. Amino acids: CASSWRSGGSIYNEQFF.

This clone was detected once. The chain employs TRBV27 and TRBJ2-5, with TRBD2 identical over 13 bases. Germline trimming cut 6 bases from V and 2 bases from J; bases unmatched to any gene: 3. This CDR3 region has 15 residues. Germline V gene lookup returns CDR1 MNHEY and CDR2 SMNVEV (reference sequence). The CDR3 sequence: CASRRLAGGQETQYF. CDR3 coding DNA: TGTGCCAGCAGAAGACTAGCGGGGGGACAAGAGACCCAGTACTTC.

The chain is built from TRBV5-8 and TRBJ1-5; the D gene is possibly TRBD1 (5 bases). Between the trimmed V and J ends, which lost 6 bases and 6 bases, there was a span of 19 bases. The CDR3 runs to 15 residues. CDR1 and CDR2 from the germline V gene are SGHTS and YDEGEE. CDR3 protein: CASNQRGSFIQPQHF. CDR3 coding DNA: TGTGCCAGCAACCAACGGGGGAGTTTTATTCAGCCCCAGCATTTT.

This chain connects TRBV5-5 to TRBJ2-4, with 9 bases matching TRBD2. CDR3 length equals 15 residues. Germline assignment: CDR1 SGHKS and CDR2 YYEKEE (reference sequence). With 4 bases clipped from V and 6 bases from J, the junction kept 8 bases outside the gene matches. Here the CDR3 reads CASSTRWTSVNIQYF. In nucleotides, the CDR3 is TGTGCCAGCAGCACGAGGTGGACTAGCGTAAACATTCAGTACTTC.

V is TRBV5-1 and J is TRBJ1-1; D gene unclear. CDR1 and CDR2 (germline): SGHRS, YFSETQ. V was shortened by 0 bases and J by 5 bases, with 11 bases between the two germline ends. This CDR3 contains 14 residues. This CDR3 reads CASSLEGSKTEAFF. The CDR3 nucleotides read TGCGCCAGCAGCTTGGAAGGTTCTAAAACTGAAGCTTTCTTT.

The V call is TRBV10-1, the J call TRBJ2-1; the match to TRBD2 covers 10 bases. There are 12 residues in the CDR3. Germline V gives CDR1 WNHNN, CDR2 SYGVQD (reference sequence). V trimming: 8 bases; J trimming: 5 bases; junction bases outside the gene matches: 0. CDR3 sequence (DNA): TGCGCCAGCCTAGCGGGGGACAATGAGCAGTTCTTC. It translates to CASLAGDNEQFF.

CDR3 sequence reads: CASSLAGTGLWRAAYNEQFF. CDR3 DNA: TGTGCCAGCAGTCTCGCCGGGACAGGGCTATGGCGGGCGGCTTACAATGAGCAGTTCTTC. The chain has TRBV27 and TRBJ2-1; 9 bases agree with TRBD1. The CDR3 is 20 residues long. Germline CDR1 is MNHEY and CDR2 is SMNVEV (reference sequence). The J segment lost 4 bases and the V segment lost 5 bases, leaving 21 bases of the junction unmatched.

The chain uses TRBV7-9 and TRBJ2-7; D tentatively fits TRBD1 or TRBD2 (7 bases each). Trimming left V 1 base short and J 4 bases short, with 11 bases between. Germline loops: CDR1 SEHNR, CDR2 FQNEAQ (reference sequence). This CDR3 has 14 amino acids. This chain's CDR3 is CASSLGEGAYEQYF. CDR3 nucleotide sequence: TGTGCCAGCAGCTTAGGGGAGGGGGCTTACGAGCAGTACTTC.

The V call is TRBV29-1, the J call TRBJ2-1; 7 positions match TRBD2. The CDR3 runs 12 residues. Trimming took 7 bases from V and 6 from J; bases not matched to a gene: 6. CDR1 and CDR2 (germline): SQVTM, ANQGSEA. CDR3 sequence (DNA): TGCAGCGATCGGGAGGCGCCCAATGAGCAGTTCTTC. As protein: CSDREAPNEQFF.

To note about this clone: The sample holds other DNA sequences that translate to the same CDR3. This CDR3 is CASSYGPYEQYF. CDR3 nucleotides: TGTGCCAGCAGTTATGGACCCTACGAGCAGTACTTC. The V gene is TRBV28, the J gene TRBJ2-7; no definite D call. The CDR3 has 12 residues. Germline-derived CDR1 and CDR2 are MDHEN and SYDVKM. V lost 4 bases to trimming and J lost 2 bases, with 6 bases between them.

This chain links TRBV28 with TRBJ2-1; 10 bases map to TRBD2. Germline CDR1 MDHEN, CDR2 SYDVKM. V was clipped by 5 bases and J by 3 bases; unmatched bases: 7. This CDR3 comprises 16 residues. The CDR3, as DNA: TGTGCCAGCAGTCCTTGGACTAGCGGAGACTACAATGAGCAGTTCTTC. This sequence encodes CASSPWTSGDYNEQFF.

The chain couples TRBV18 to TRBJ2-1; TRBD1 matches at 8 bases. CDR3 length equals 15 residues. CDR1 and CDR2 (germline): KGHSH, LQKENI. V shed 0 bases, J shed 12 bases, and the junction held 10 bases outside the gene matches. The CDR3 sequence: CASSPPSRGQDGQFF. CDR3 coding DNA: TGTGCCAGCTCACCACCTTCCAGGGGGCAGGATGGGCAGTTCTTC.

In DNA, the CDR3 is TGTGCCAGCAGCGTCCCGGAGGACCCCCTTAGCGGGAGTCCCTACAATGAGCAGTTCTTC. The encoded protein is CASSVPEDPLSGSPYNEQFF. This sequence joins TRBV9 and TRBJ2-1; the match to TRBD2 covers 9 bases. The CDR3 extends over 20 amino acids. The trim removed 2 bases at V and 2 bases at J, leaving 17 bases unmatched. Germline lookup yields CDR1 SGDLS and CDR2 YYNGEE.

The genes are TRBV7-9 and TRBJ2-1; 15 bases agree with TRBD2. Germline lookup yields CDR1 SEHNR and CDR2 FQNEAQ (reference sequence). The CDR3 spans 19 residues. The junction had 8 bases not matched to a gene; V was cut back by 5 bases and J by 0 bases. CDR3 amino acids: CASSRGLAGGPGSYNEQFF. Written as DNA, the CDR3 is TGTGCCAGCAGCCGTGGACTAGCGGGAGGGCCGGGCTCCTACAATGAGCAGTTCTTC.

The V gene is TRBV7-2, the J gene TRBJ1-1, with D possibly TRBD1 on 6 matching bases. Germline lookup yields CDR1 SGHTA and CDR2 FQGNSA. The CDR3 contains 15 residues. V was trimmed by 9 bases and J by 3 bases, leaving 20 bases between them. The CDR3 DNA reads TGTGCCAGTCGACGGGGGGCATTTCCTTACACTGAAGCTTTCTTT. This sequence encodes CASRRGAFPYTEAFF.

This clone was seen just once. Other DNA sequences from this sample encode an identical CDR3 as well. The chain's CDR3 is CASSLEADTQYF. The CDR3 region has the DNA TGTGCCAGCAGCTTAGAAGCAGATACGCAGTATTTT. The chain combines TRBV7-9 with TRBJ2-3; D call uncertain. The CDR3 runs 12 residues. Germline-derived CDR1 and CDR2 are SEHNR and FQNEAQ (reference sequence). Deletions cut 1 base from V and 4 bases from J, with 3 bases between.

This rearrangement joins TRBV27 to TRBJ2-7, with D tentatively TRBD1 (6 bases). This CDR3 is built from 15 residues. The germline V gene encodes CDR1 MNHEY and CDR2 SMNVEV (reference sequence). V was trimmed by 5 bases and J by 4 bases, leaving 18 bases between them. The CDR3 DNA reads TGTGCCAGCAGTCCCCGGGACATGTACCTATACGAGCAGTACTTC. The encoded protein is CASSPRDMYLYEQYF.

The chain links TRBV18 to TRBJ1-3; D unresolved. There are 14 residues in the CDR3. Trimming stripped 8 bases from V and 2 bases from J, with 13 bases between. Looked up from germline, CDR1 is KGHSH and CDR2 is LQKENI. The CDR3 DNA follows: TGTGCCAGCCAGATTGTGGAGACTGGAAACACCATATATTTT. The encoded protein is CASQIVETGNTIYF.

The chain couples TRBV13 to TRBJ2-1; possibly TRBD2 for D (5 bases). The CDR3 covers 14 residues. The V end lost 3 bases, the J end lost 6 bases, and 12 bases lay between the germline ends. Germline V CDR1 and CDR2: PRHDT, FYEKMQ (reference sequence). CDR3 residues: CASSFKRWSNEQFF. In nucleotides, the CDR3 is TGTGCCAGCAGCTTTAAGCGGTGGTCCAATGAGCAGTTCTTC.